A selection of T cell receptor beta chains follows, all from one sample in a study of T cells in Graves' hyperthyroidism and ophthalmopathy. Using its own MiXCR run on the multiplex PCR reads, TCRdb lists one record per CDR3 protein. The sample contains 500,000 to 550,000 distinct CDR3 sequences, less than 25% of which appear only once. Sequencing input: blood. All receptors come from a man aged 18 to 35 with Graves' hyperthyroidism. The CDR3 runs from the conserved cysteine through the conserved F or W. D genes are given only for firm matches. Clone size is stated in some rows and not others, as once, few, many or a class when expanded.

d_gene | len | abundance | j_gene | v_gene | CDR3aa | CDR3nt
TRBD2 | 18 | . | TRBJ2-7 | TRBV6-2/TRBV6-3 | CASSYWVSSGSVVYEQYF | TGTGCCAGCAGTTACTGGGTGTCGAGCGGGAGTGTCGTTTACGAGCAGTACTTC
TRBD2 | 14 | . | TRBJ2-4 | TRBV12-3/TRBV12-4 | CASSLAGVDNIQYF | TGTGCCAGCAGCCTTGCGGGGGTTGATAACATTCAGTACTTC
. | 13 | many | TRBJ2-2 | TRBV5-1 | CASSLEATGELFF | TGCGCCAGCAGCTTGGAAGCCACCGGGGAGCTGTTTTTT
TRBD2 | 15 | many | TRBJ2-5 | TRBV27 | CASTPSGGAGETQYF | TGTGCCAGCACCCCAAGCGGGGGGGCCGGAGAGACCCAGTACTTC
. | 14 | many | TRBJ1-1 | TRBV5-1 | CASSPDRMNTEAFF | TGCGCCAGCAGCCCCGACAGGATGAACACTGAAGCTTTCTTT
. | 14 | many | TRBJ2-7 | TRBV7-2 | CASSLVGATDEQYF | TGTGCCAGCAGCTTAGTAGGGGCCACGGACGAGCAGTACTTC
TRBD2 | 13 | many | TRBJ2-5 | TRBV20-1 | CSAGTSPQETQYF | TGCAGTGCCGGGACTAGCCCCCAAGAGACCCAGTACTTC
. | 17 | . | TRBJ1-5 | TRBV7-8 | CASSSEGQRSGNQPQHF | TGTGCCAGCAGCTCGGAAGGACAGAGGTCGGGCAATCAGCCCCAGCATTTT
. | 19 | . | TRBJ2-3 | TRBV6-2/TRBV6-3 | CASSYSTRDPLASTDTQYF | TGTGCCAGCAGTTACTCAACCCGGGACCCCCTTGCTAGCACAGATACGCAGTATTTT
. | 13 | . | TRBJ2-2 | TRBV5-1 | CASHRENTGELFF | TGCGCCAGTCACAGGGAAAACACCGGGGAGCTGTTTTTT
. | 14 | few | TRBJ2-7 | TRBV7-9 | CASSSMDGSYEQYF | TGTGCCAGCAGCTCTATGGACGGGTCCTACGAGCAGTACTTC
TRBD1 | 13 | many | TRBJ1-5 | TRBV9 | CASSDGTDQPQHF | TGTGCCAGCAGCGACGGGACAGATCAGCCCCAGCATTTT
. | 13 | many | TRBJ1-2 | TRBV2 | CASNAAINYGYTF | TGTGCCAGCAACGCCGCAATTAACTATGGCTACACCTTC
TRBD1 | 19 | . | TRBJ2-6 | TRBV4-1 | CASSQYPGQGSSGANVLTF | TGCGCCAGCAGCCAGTATCCGGGACAGGGAAGCTCTGGGGCCAACGTCCTGACTTTC
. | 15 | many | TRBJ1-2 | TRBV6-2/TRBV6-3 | CASGRGTYPNYGYTF | TGTGCCTCCGGCAGAGGGACCTACCCTAACTATGGCTACACCTTC
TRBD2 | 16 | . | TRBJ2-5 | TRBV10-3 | CAISGLAGGRGETQYF | TGTGCCATCAGTGGACTAGCGGGAGGGCGAGGGGAGACCCAGTACTTC
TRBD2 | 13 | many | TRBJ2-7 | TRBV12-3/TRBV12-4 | CASSRGGNREQYF | TGTGCCAGCAGTCGGGGGGGTAATCGCGAGCAGTACTTC
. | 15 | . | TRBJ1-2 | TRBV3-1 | CASSQEIIGMDGYTF | TGTGCCAGCAGCCAAGAAATAATAGGGATGGATGGCTACACCTTC
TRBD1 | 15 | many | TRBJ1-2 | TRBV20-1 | CSARVETGEDYGYTF | TGCAGTGCTAGAGTTGAGACAGGGGAGGACTATGGCTACACCTTC
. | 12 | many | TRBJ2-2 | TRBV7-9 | CASSIHTGELFF | TGTGCCAGCAGCATCCATACCGGGGAGCTGTTTTTT
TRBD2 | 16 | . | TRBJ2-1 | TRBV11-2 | CASSRTSGGFYNEQFF | TGTGCCAGCAGCCGGACTAGCGGGGGGTTCTACAATGAGCAGTTCTTC
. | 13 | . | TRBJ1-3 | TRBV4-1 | CASSRGGVNTIYF | TGCGCCAGCAGTCGGGGAGGGGTAAACACCATATATTTT
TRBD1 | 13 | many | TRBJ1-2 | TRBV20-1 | CSAGTGSNYGYTF | TGCAGTGCCGGGACAGGGAGTAACTATGGCTACACCTTC
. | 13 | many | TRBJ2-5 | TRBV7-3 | CASSLKAGETQYF | TGTGCCAGCAGCTTAAAGGCCGGCGAGACCCAGTACTTC
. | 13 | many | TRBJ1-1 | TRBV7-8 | CASSSEGITEAFF | TGTGCCAGCAGCTCCGAAGGTATCACTGAAGCTTTCTTT
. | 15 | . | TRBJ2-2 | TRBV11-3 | CASSLSRSDTGELFF | TGTGCCAGCAGCCTCAGCAGGTCGGACACCGGGGAGCTGTTTTTT
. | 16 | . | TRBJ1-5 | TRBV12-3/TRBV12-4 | CASSTQVLRRYQPQHF | TGTGCCAGCAGCACCCAGGTGTTGCGACGGTATCAGCCCCAGCATTTT
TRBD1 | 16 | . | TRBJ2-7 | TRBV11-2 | CASCRSLGQSSYEQYF | TGTGCCAGCTGTAGAAGTCTGGGACAGAGCTCCTACGAGCAGTACTTC
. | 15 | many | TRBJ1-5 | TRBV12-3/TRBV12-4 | CASSFDWGGNQPQHF | TGTGCCAGCAGTTTCGACTGGGGAGGCAATCAGCCCCAGCATTTT
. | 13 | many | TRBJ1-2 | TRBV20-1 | CSARLPYNYGYTF | TGCAGTGCTAGATTGCCGTACAACTATGGCTACACCTTC
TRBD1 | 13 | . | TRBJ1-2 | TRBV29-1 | CSGLRQGNYGYTF | TGCAGCGGCCTAAGACAGGGGAACTATGGCTACACCTTC
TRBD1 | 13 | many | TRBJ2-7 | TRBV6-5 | CASSYNRGYEQYF | TGTGCCAGCAGTTACAACAGGGGCTACGAGCAGTACTTC